A selection of T cell receptor beta chains follows, all from one sample in a study of T cell responses to AZD1222 COVID-19 vaccine. Sequencing was performed with immunoSEQ multiplex PCR; in TCRdb, only in-frame clones are kept and a portion is missing. The data contain 85,000 to 100,000 clones, approximately 91% of them singletons. Sequenced material: peripheral blood, taken on day 0 of AZD1222 vaccination. These receptors were collected from an adult in good health. Each CDR3 is given with its conserved first and last residue. Fields, in order: clone size, J gene, V gene, D gene, CDR3 protein, CDR3 DNA. A D gene is named only where the DNA matches it firmly. Clone size is not always given. Where it is, it says once, few, many or a class for expanded clones.

abundance: -; j_gene: TRBJ1-2; v_gene: TRBV28; d_gene: -; CDR3aa: CASSSNYGYTF; CDR3nt: TGTGCCAGCAGTTCGAACTATGGCTACACCTTC
abundance: -; j_gene: TRBJ2-3; v_gene: TRBV5-4; d_gene: TRBD2; CDR3aa: CASSLTSGRYTDTQYF; CDR3nt: TGTGCCAGCAGCTTGACTAGCGGGCGATACACAGATACGCAGTATTTT
abundance: -; j_gene: TRBJ1-3; v_gene: TRBV19; d_gene: -; CDR3aa: CASSTTGTLLLSGNTIYF; CDR3nt: TGTGCCAGTAGTACGACCGGGACACTTCTTCTCTCTGGAAACACCATATATTTT
abundance: -; j_gene: TRBJ2-7; v_gene: TRBV3-1/TRBV3-2; d_gene: -; CDR3aa: CASSQSYEQYF; CDR3nt: TGTGCCAGCAGCCAATCCTACGAGCAGTACTTC
abundance: -; j_gene: TRBJ2-7; v_gene: TRBV24-1; d_gene: TRBD1; CDR3aa: CATSDPGQGLEQYF; CDR3nt: TGTGCCACCAGTGATCCGGGACAGGGGTTGGAGCAGTACTTC
abundance: -; j_gene: TRBJ1-1; v_gene: TRBV11-2; d_gene: TRBD1; CDR3aa: CASSPDRIMNTEAFF; CDR3nt: TGTGCCAGCAGCCCGGACAGGATAATGAACACTGAAGCTTTCTTT
abundance: -; j_gene: TRBJ1-2; v_gene: TRBV5-5; d_gene: -; CDR3aa: CASSLADFIQGYGYTF; CDR3nt: TGTGCCAGCAGCTTGGCCGACTTCATACAGGGTTATGGCTACACCTTC
abundance: -; j_gene: TRBJ1-1; v_gene: TRBV15; d_gene: -; CDR3aa: CATSRGRQTANTEAFF; CDR3nt: TGTGCCACCAGCAGGGGACGCCAGACAGCGAACACTGAAGCTTTCTTT
abundance: -; j_gene: TRBJ1-2; v_gene: TRBV12-3/TRBV12-4; d_gene: -; CDR3aa: CASSLKGLYGYTF; CDR3nt: TGTGCCAGCAGTTTAAAGGGACTCTATGGCTACACCTTC
abundance: -; j_gene: TRBJ2-4; v_gene: TRBV7-9; d_gene: -; CDR3aa: CASSLMGSNSHIQYF; CDR3nt: TGTGCCAGCAGCTTAATGGGTAGTAATAGTCACATTCAGTACTTC
abundance: -; j_gene: TRBJ2-3; v_gene: TRBV6-4; d_gene: TRBD2; CDR3aa: CAIPQGGGASDTQYF; CDR3nt: TGTGCCATACCCCAGGGCGGGGGGGCCTCAGATACGCAGTATTTT
abundance: -; j_gene: TRBJ1-5; v_gene: TRBV7-4; d_gene: -; CDR3aa: CASHGDPEGVNQPQHF; CDR3nt: TGTGCCTCTCATGGGGACCCGGAGGGGGTCAATCAGCCCCAGCATTTT
abundance: -; j_gene: TRBJ2-2; v_gene: TRBV19; d_gene: -; CDR3aa: CASRESGVNTGELFF; CDR3nt: TGTGCCAGTCGGGAGTCGGGGGTTAACACCGGGGAGCTGTTTTTT
abundance: -; j_gene: TRBJ2-2; v_gene: TRBV20-1; d_gene: -; CDR3aa: CSASGQGNTGELFF; CDR3nt: TGCAGTGCTAGTGGGCAGGGGAACACCGGGGAGCTGTTTTTT
abundance: -; j_gene: TRBJ2-1; v_gene: TRBV6-5; d_gene: TRBD2; CDR3aa: CASSYSGLAGAEQFF; CDR3nt: TGTGCCAGCAGTTACTCCGGACTAGCGGGGGCTGAGCAGTTCTTC
abundance: -; j_gene: TRBJ1-5; v_gene: TRBV6-2/TRBV6-3; d_gene: -; CDR3aa: CASSYRLLGSNQPQHF; CDR3nt: TGTGCCAGCAGTTACAGATTGCTGGGTAGCAATCAGCCCCAGCATTTT
abundance: -; j_gene: TRBJ2-7; v_gene: TRBV19; d_gene: TRBD1; CDR3aa: CASRLGQGPYEQYF; CDR3nt: TGTGCCAGTAGGTTGGGACAGGGGCCCTACGAGCAGTACTTC
abundance: -; j_gene: TRBJ2-5; v_gene: TRBV5-8; d_gene: -; CDR3aa: CASSLPEMRGTQYF; CDR3nt: TGTGCCAGCAGCTTGCCCGAGATGCGGGGGACCCAGTACTTC
abundance: -; j_gene: TRBJ2-3; v_gene: TRBV5-1; d_gene: -; CDR3aa: CASSSIGGDTQYF; CDR3nt: TGCGCCAGCAGCTCGATAGGGGGGGATACGCAGTATTTT
abundance: -; j_gene: TRBJ1-5; v_gene: TRBV15; d_gene: -; CDR3aa: CATSPQGQGNQPQHF; CDR3nt: TGTGCCACCAGCCCTCAAGGACAAGGCAATCAGCCCCAGCATTTT
abundance: -; j_gene: TRBJ1-1; v_gene: TRBV6-5; d_gene: -; CDR3aa: CASWLFEAFF; CDR3nt: TGTGCCAGCTGGTTATTTGAAGCTTTCTTT
abundance: -; j_gene: TRBJ1-2; v_gene: TRBV4-1; d_gene: TRBD1; CDR3aa: CASSQRTGPYGYTF; CDR3nt: TGCGCCAGCAGCCAACGGACAGGCCCCTATGGCTACACCTTC
abundance: -; j_gene: TRBJ1-6; v_gene: TRBV7-9; d_gene: -; CDR3aa: CACRTHDRKGPSSPLHF; CDR3nt: TGTGCCTGCCGCACCCACGACAGGAAGGGGCCGAGTTCACCCCTCCACTTT
abundance: -; j_gene: TRBJ2-2; v_gene: TRBV25-1; d_gene: -; CDR3aa: CASSVPQVTGELFF; CDR3nt: TGTGCCAGCAGTGTACCCCAGGTCACCGGGGAGCTGTTTTTT
abundance: -; j_gene: TRBJ1-5; v_gene: TRBV7-9; d_gene: TRBD1; CDR3aa: CASSLTGERNQPQHF; CDR3nt: TGTGCCAGCAGCCTTACAGGGGAAAGGAATCAGCCCCAGCATTTT
abundance: -; j_gene: TRBJ1-1; v_gene: TRBV2; d_gene: TRBD1; CDR3aa: CASRGTENTEAFF; CDR3nt: TGTGCCAGCAGAGGGACAGAGAACACTGAAGCTTTCTTT
abundance: few; j_gene: TRBJ1-6; v_gene: TRBV7-9; d_gene: -; CDR3aa: CASSLAEILGGSPLHF; CDR3nt: TGTGCCAGCAGCTTGGCGGAGATTCTCGGCGGTTCACCCCTCCACTTT
abundance: -; j_gene: TRBJ2-4; v_gene: TRBV19; d_gene: TRBD1; CDR3aa: CASSLITGDPKNIQYF; CDR3nt: TGTGCCAGTAGCCTAATCACAGGGGACCCCAAAAACATTCAGTACTTC
abundance: -; j_gene: TRBJ1-5; v_gene: TRBV4-3; d_gene: -; CDR3aa: CASSQDQNLNQPQHF; CDR3nt: TGCGCCAGCAGCCAAGATCAGAACCTGAATCAGCCCCAGCATTTT
abundance: -; j_gene: TRBJ1-1; v_gene: TRBV27; d_gene: -; CDR3aa: CASRRSGGTEAFF; CDR3nt: TGTGCCAGCAGACGGTCGGGTGGCACTGAAGCTTTCTTT
abundance: -; j_gene: TRBJ1-2; v_gene: TRBV6-5; d_gene: -; CDR3aa: CASSSPLRHYGYTF; CDR3nt: TGTGCCAGCAGTTCCCCCCTCAGGCACTATGGCTACACCTTC
abundance: -; j_gene: TRBJ1-4; v_gene: TRBV29-1; d_gene: -; CDR3aa: CSVYSFEGRKLFF; CDR3nt: TGCAGCGTTTACTCCTTTGAAGGGAGAAAACTGTTTTTT
abundance: -; j_gene: TRBJ2-5; v_gene: TRBV7-8; d_gene: -; CDR3aa: CASSQGQAERIQETQYF; CDR3nt: TGTGCCAGCAGCCAGGGTCAAGCGGAGAGAATCCAAGAGACCCAGTACTTC
abundance: once; j_gene: TRBJ1-5; v_gene: TRBV6-1; d_gene: -; CDR3aa: CASSEVKVSNQPQHF; CDR3nt: TGTGCCAGCAGTGAGGTAAAGGTGAGCAATCAGCCCCAGCATTTT
abundance: few; j_gene: TRBJ1-1; v_gene: TRBV30; d_gene: -; CDR3aa: CAWSVGRPTEAFF; CDR3nt: TGTGCCTGGAGTGTGGGCAGGCCCACTGAAGCTTTCTTT
abundance: -; j_gene: TRBJ1-1; v_gene: TRBV10-2; d_gene: -; CDR3aa: CASSNTVHLNTEAFF; CDR3nt: TGCGCCAGCAGTAACACGGTCCATTTGAACACTGAAGCTTTCTTT
abundance: -; j_gene: TRBJ2-1; v_gene: TRBV7-8; d_gene: -; CDR3aa: CASNPRGAASSYNEQFF; CDR3nt: TGTGCCAGCAACCCTCGCGGGGCGGCGAGCTCCTACAATGAGCAGTTCTTC
abundance: once; j_gene: TRBJ1-1; v_gene: TRBV12-3/TRBV12-4; d_gene: -; CDR3aa: CASRPIRDSEAFF; CDR3nt: TGTGCCAGCAGACCGATCAGGGACTCTGAAGCTTTCTTT
abundance: -; j_gene: TRBJ2-4; v_gene: TRBV7-2; d_gene: TRBD1; CDR3aa: CASSSGQGENIQYF; CDR3nt: TGTGCCAGCAGCTCAGGACAGGGTGAAAACATTCAGTACTTC
abundance: -; j_gene: TRBJ2-7; v_gene: TRBV3-1/TRBV3-2; d_gene: -; CDR3aa: CASSHKGGSGEQYF; CDR3nt: TGTGCCAGCAGCCATAAAGGGGGTTCGGGCGAGCAGTACTTC
abundance: -; j_gene: TRBJ2-1; v_gene: TRBV19; d_gene: -; CDR3aa: CASTRGGNEQFF; CDR3nt: TGTGCCAGTACAAGGGGTGGAAATGAGCAGTTCTTC
abundance: -; j_gene: TRBJ1-5; v_gene: TRBV29-1; d_gene: -; CDR3aa: CSVALSDEQPQHF; CDR3nt: TGCAGCGTTGCACTAAGTGATGAGCAGCCCCAGCATTTT